The source of this TCR beta chain is a study of blood T cell repertoires in COVID-19. Trimming removed 5 bases from V and 6 bases from J, with 11 bases in between. The CDR3 spans 13 residues. In germline, CDR1 is LNHDA, CDR2 SQIVND (reference sequence). The method was immunoSEQ multiplex PCR; TCRdb's version includes in-frame clones alone and lacks a portion of them. The sample consists of a few hundred thousand clones, nearly 90% of them appearing once. Sequenced sample: PBMCs or T cells enriched from blood (not recorded which). This receptor was identified in a woman in her 30s who had recovered from COVID-19. This rearrangement joins TRBV19 to TRBJ1-5; D not resolved. As DNA, the CDR3 is TGTGCCAGTAGTCCCTCGCGGCGTCAGCCCCAGCATTTT. It specifies CASSPSRRQPQHF.